A single sample gave rise to the 18 T cell receptor beta chains below, sequenced in a study of T-cell reconstitution after alpha-beta-depleted transplantation in children. Unique molecular identifiers were incorporated into the prepared TCRbeta library. TCRdb fed the PCR reads into MiXCR, producing one record per CDR3 protein. Among 70,000 to 95,000 distinct CDR3 sequences listed, 15% were seen once. Sequencing was performed on PBMCs, mostly from graft donor cells, taken 180 days after TCRalphabeta/CD19-depleted stem cell transplant. Receptors originate from a male patient between 2 and 9 years old who had a stem cell transplant for acute lymphoblastic leukemia, so the T cells may come from the graft donor.

A few counts support this clonotype. The chain is built from TRBV9 and TRBJ2-3; D might be TRBD2 (7 bases). CDR3 length: 15 amino acids. The germline CDR1 and CDR2 sequences are SGDLS and YYNGEE. Trimming stripped 1 base from V and 6 bases from J, with 15 bases between. CDR3 amino acids: CASSVRGGGEDTQYF. CDR3 bases: TGTGCCAGCAGCGTAAGGGGCGGGGGCGAGGATACGCAGTATTTT.

The sample holds a few counts of this clonotype. The chain recombines TRBV12-3 or TRBV12-4 with TRBJ2-2; 8 bases agree with TRBD1. V trimming: 4 bases; J trimming: 0 bases; junction bases outside the gene matches: 4. The CDR3 consists of 16 residues. This CDR3 reads CASSSWTGSNTGELFF. CDR3 DNA sequence: TGTGCCAGCAGTTCCTGGACAGGGTCGAACACCGGGGAGCTGTTTTTT.

This clonotype showed up just a few times. The V and J genes are TRBV5-6 and TRBJ2-3; no clear D. V lost 0 bases and J lost 0, with 11 bases in between. CDR1 is SGHDT and CDR2 is YYEEEE in the germline V gene. This CDR3 region has 16 residues. The CDR3: CASSLVGRSSTDTQYF. The CDR3 bases are TGTGCCAGCAGCTTGGTTGGGCGTAGTAGCACAGATACGCAGTATTTT.

The sample holds a few counts of this clonotype. The chain uses TRBV20-1 and TRBJ2-7; 7 nucleotides match TRBD1. V was pared by 3 bases and J by 4 bases, with 12 bases of the junction left unmatched. Germline V CDR1 and CDR2: DFQATT, SNEGSKA (reference sequence). This CDR3 region has 15 residues. The CDR3 spells CSARGTGASSYEQYF. In nucleotides, the CDR3 is TGCAGTGCTAGGGGAACAGGGGCATCGAGTTACGAGCAGTACTTC.

This clonotype was seen at least ten times. The gene calls are TRBV6-1 and TRBJ2-1; D gene ambiguous. The germline V gene has CDR1 MNHNS and CDR2 SASEGT. The CDR3 covers 15 residues. Between the trimmed V and J ends, which lost 3 bases and 4 bases, there was a span of 13 bases. CDR3 sequence: CASSEVLISYNEQFF. CDR3 sequence (DNA): TGTGCCAGCAGTGAGGTCCTGATTTCTTACAATGAGCAGTTCTTC.

This clonotype was seen ten or more times. J is TRBJ2-2 and V is TRBV3-1, with 7 bases that match TRBD2. CDR3 length: 16 amino acids. Per the germline V gene, CDR1 is LGHDT and CDR2 is YNNKEL (reference sequence). The trim removed 0 bases at V and 4 bases at J, leaving 5 bases unmatched. CDR3 nucleotides: TGTGCCAGCAGCCAAGACGGGGGGTGGAGCACCGGGGAGCTGTTTTTT. It translates to CASSQDGGWSTGELFF.

V gene TRBV27 combines with J gene TRBJ2-3, with TRBD2 matching over 11 bases. From germline, CDR1 is MNHEY and CDR2 SMNVEV (reference sequence). This CDR3 has 15 amino acids. Losses at the gene ends were 5 bases for V and 2 bases for J; bases not matched to a gene: 3. CDR3 in amino acids: CASSGGLAVTDTQYF. In DNA form, the CDR3 reads TGTGCCAGCAGTGGGGGACTAGCGGTCACAGATACGCAGTATTTT.

This clonotype has just a few counts. The J gene is TRBJ2-5, the V gene TRBV5-1; 8 nucleotides match TRBD1. The CDR3 covers 14 residues. Trimming at V came to 4 bases and at J to 3 bases, leaving 5 bases not matched to a gene. Looked up from germline, CDR1 is SGHRS and CDR2 is YFSETQ. The CDR3 nucleotides read TGCGCCAGCAGCGAGACAGGGGCGGAAGAGACCCAGTACTTC. Residues: CASSETGAEETQYF.

The chain recombines TRBV2 with TRBJ1-2; D gene ambiguous. This CDR3 has 18 amino acids. The ends were cut back, 8 bases at V and 0 bases at J, with 25 bases in the middle. Looked up from germline, CDR1 is SNHLY and CDR2 is FYNNEI. CDR3 sequence (DNA): TGTGCCAGCTGCCCAGGATCGAGGTTCCGTTTCCCTAACTATGGCTACACCTTC. It translates to CASCPGSRFRFPNYGYTF.

Details on this clonotype: One end of the junction varies from germline; a read error may be responsible. The chain employs TRBV29-1 and TRBJ2-6, with D possibly matching TRBD1 (5 bases). There are 16 residues in the CDR3. CDR1 is SQVTM, CDR2 ANQGSEA, per germline. The CDR3 DNA sequence: TGCAGTGTTGACGACAGAACAAGCTCTGGGGCCAACGTCCTGACTTTC. Protein product: CSVDDRTSSGANVLTF.

This clonotype was detected a few times. The chain employs TRBV4-3 and TRBJ2-2, with D perhaps matching TRBD1 (6 bases). Germline V lookup: CDR1 LGHNA, CDR2 YSLEER. The CDR3 spans 18 residues. V lost 0 bases, J lost 2 bases, and 16 bases lay in between. CDR3 coding DNA: TGCGCCAGCAGCCAAGATCAGGGGAATCGGCTCAACACCGGGGAGCTGTTTTTT. This sequence encodes CASSQDQGNRLNTGELFF.

The CDR3 spells CASSLDRRGPIQETQYF. CDR3 nucleotides: TGTGCCAGCAGCTTGGACCGGCGGGGGCCTATACAAGAGACCCAGTACTTC. V usage is TRBV11-2 and J usage is TRBJ2-5; D is possibly TRBD2 (7 bases). CDR1 is SGHAT, CDR2 FQNNGV, per germline. V lost 3 bases and J 2 bases, leaving 19 bases between the germline ends. This CDR3 is built from 17 residues.

The chain has TRBV7-6 and TRBJ2-3, with D perhaps TRBD2 (6 bases). V was clipped by 6 bases and J by 7 bases, with 17 bases between them. From germline, CDR1 is SGHVS and CDR2 FNYEAQ. The CDR3 is 14 amino acids. The CDR3 loop reads CASSPSGRGNTQYF. CDR3 in DNA: TGTGCCAGCAGTCCATCCGGGAGAGGAAATACGCAGTATTTT.

The J gene is TRBJ1-4, the V gene TRBV20-1; the D is unclear. This CDR3 region has 16 residues. Germline CDR1 DFQATT, CDR2 SNEGSKA (reference sequence). Trimming removed 0 bases from V and 7 bases from J, with 18 bases in between. CDR3 protein: CSARDRSGGWGEKLFF. DNA for the CDR3: TGCAGTGCTAGAGATCGTTCGGGCGGCTGGGGTGAAAAACTGTTTTTT.

This clonotype was seen a handful of times. This chain uses TRBV4-3 with TRBJ1-1; D perhaps matches TRBD1 (5 bases). Per germline, CDR1 LGHNA and CDR2 YSLEER. Trimming took 2 bases from V and 8 from J, leaving 12 bases between them. The CDR3 totals 13 residues. The CDR3 spells CASSQRQRVEAFF. The DNA of the CDR3 is TGCGCCAGCAGCCAACGACAGAGGGTGGAAGCTTTCTTT.

The J gene is TRBJ2-3, the V gene TRBV5-1; D gene uncertain. V was cut by 4 bases and J by 6 bases, with 9 bases left in between. The CDR3 covers 12 residues. Looked up from germline, CDR1 is SGHRS and CDR2 is YFSETQ. CDR3: CASSQHTDTQYF. The CDR3 nucleotides read TGCGCCAGCAGCCAACACACGGATACGCAGTATTTT.

As concerns this clonotype: Germline and junction disagree at one end, which may indicate a read error. The chain carries TRBV10-2 and TRBJ1-1; D may be TRBD1 (5 bases). CDR1 is WSHSY, CDR2 SAAADI, per germline. The CDR3 covers 15 residues. Here the CDR3 reads CASSESGPWGTEVFF. The CDR3 nucleotides are TGCGCCAGCAGTGAGTCGGGACCCTGGGGGACTGAAGTTTTCTTT.

This sequence joins TRBV6-1 and TRBJ2-7; unclear D gene. The CDR3 is 13 residues long. CDR1 is MNHNS and CDR2 is SASEGT in the germline V gene. V was shortened by 7 bases and J by 1 base, with 11 bases between the two germline ends. The CDR3 region has the DNA TGTGCCAGCATCCGACCCCGATCCTACGAGCAGTACTTC. This translates into CASIRPRSYEQYF.